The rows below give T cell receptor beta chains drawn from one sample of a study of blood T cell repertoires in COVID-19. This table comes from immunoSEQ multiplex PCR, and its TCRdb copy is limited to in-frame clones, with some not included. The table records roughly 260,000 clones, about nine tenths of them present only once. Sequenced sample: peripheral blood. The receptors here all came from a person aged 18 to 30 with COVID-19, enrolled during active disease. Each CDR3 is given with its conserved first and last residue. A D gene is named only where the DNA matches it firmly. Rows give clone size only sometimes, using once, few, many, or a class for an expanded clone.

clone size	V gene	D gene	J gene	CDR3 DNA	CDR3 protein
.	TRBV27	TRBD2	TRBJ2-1	TGTGCCAGCAGTTTAAGCGGGAACAATGAGCAGTTCTTC	CASSLSGNNEQFF
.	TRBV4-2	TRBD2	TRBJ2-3	TGTGCCAGCAGCCTCCAGGGGCGGGAGGGCACAGATACGCAGTATTTT	CASSLQGREGTDTQYF
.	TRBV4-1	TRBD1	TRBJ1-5	TGCGCCAGCAGCCCGACAGGGTTCAATCAGCCCCAGCATTTT	CASSPTGFNQPQHF
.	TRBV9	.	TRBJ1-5	TGTGCCAGCAGCGCCTGGGGGGGCGAGGAGCCCCAGCATTTT	CASSAWGGEEPQHF
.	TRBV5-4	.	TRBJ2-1	TGTGCCAGCAGCTTGGGCGGTAATGAGCAGTTCTTC	CASSLGGNEQFF
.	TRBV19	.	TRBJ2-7	TGTGCCAGTAGTCGGGGTTCCTACGAGCAGTACTTC	CASSRGSYEQYF
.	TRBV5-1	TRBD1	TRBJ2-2	TGCGCCAGCAGCGACGGACAGGGTATTACCGGGGAGCTGTTTTTT	CASSDGQGITGELFF
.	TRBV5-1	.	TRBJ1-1	TGCGCCAGCAGCCCAAGGTGGGGAGGGAACACTGAAGCTTTCTTT	CASSPRWGGNTEAFF
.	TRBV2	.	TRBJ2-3	TGTGCCAGCAATAGGGCGGCTAGGGGGACAGATACGCAGTATTTT	CASNRAARGTDTQYF
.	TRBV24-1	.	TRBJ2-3	TGTGCCACCAGTGATTTCGGCCAGGGGTTAGATACGCAGTATTTT	CATSDFGQGLDTQYF
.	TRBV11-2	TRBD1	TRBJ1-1	TGTGCCAGCAGCTTAGCAGGGGGCACTGAAGCTTTCTTT	CASSLAGGTEAFF
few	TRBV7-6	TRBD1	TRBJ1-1	TGTGCCAGCAGCTCAACAGGGGCTGAAGCTTTCTTT	CASSSTGAEAFF
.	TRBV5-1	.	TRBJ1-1	TGCGCCAGCAGCTTGGTTTCATCCAACACTGAAGCTTTCTTT	CASSLVSSNTEAFF